This T cell receptor (beta chain) is from a study of T cell changes during pregnancy in multiple sclerosis. The CDR3 is made up of 16 amino acids. The V end lost 2 bases, the J end lost 8 bases, and 21 bases lay between the germline ends. Germline V gene sequence: CDR1 ENHRY, CDR2 SYGVKD. Here immunoSEQ multiplex PCR was the method, and the copy in TCRdb shows in-frame clones only, minus some. The sample shows approximately 15,000 clones, around 82% of them seen only once. This clone was detected only once. The rearrangement joins TRBV10-3 to TRBJ1-2; D not certain. This clonotype originated in a female donor in good health, enrolled as a control in a pregnancy study. The sequences come from CD8+ T cells from peripheral blood mononuclear cells, collected in the third trimester of pregnancy. CDR3 DNA sequence: TGTGCCATCAGTGAGAGCCAGACGTCGGGGATCAACGGCTACACCTTC. Protein: CAISESQTSGINGYTF.